This T cell receptor beta chain originates from a study of CD8 T cells in Susac syndrome. Study-level points and caveats: The peak of CD8+ clonal expansion in Susac was seen in TEMRA cells and active patients.

A remark on this clonotype: Its antigen is as yet unknown.

Reverse transcription used roughly 0.5 to 1 ug RNA and random hexamers. A single record per CDR3 protein comes from TCRdb applying MiXCR to the immunoSEQ multiplex PCR reads. In the table there are approximately 54,000 distinct CDR3 sequences, 85% to 95% of which are singletons. The CD8+ and CD4+ T cells were isolated magnetically using a negative isolation approach, whereas the TEMRA cells were enriched by FACS. Losses at the gene ends were 0 bases for V and 2 bases for J; bases not matched to a gene: 1. This CDR3 comprises 15 residues. The germline gives CDR1 LNHNV, CDR2 YYDKDF (reference sequence).

Sequenced material: CD8+ T cells from PBMCs. The chain combines TRBV15 with TRBJ2-1; TRBD1 aligns across 7 bases. The sequence derives from a human donor with Susac syndrome. Here the CDR3 DNA reads TGTGCCACCAGCAGAGACCAGGGGGCCTACAATGAGCAGTTCTTC. This encodes CATSRDQGAYNEQFF.